These 3 T cell receptor beta chains were all obtained from the same sample, sequenced in a study of blood T cell repertoires in COVID-19. The method was immunoSEQ multiplex PCR; TCRdb's version includes in-frame clones alone and lacks a portion of them. In the table there are around 180,000 clones, approximately 79% of which are singletons. Sequencing was done on a sample of peripheral blood. These receptors originate from a woman of 80 years or more with acute or convalescent COVID-19.

Only one count was recorded for this clone. This chain joins TRBV5-1 and TRBJ2-7; 10 nucleotides match TRBD2. The V gene's germline CDR1 is SGHRS and CDR2 YFSETQ. The CDR3 is 14 amino acids. Losses at the gene ends were 4 bases for V and 6 bases for J; bases not matched to a gene: 7. CDR3 protein: CASSPRTSGGEQYF. The CDR3 DNA is TGCGCCAGCAGCCCCAGGACTAGCGGCGGCGAGCAGTACTTC. The full variable domain, in which reference TRBV5-1 and TRBJ2-7 provide the parts outside the CDR3, is KAGVTQTPRYLIKTRGQQVTLSCSPISGHRSVSWYQQTPGQGLQFLFEYFSETQRNKGNFPGRFSGRQFSNSRSEMNVSTLELGDSALYLCASSPRTSGGEQYFGPGTRLTVT.

The chain combines TRBV6-2 or TRBV6-3 with TRBJ2-2; TRBD1 is a possible D gene (6 bases). The CDR3 runs to 13 residues. The germline V and J ends were trimmed by 6 bases and 4 bases, with 9 bases remaining between them. From germline, CDR1 is MNHEY and CDR2 SVGEGT. As DNA, the CDR3 is TGTGCCAGCAGCCAGGGGTCCACCGGGGAGCTGTTTTTT. It is translated as CASSQGSTGELFF.

The sample holds a few counts of this clone. The chain links TRBV5-1 to TRBJ2-3; no clear D gene. V lost 0 bases and J lost 0, with 8 bases in between. The CDR3 is 15 residues long. From germline, CDR1 is SGHRS and CDR2 YFSETQ. For the CDR3, the DNA is TGCGCCAGCAGCTTGGCAGTTGATAGCACAGATACGCAGTATTTT. Its translation is CASSLAVDSTDTQYF.